This T cell receptor (beta chain) was documented in a study of vaccination and CD4 T cells after COVID-19 (dated by TCRdb to 2022 to 2024). As for the study more broadly: SARS-CoV-2 positivity had been established in the convalescent patients by nasal swab PCR, and mild disease was recorded in roughly 10 of these patients and severe disease in one. In the convalescent cohort there were six males and four females, among whom were two Hispanic individuals, seven Caucasians, two Asians and one multiracial person. Participants received two doses of either the Pfizer-BioNTech BNT162b2 vaccine (n=8) or the Moderna mRNA-1273 vaccine (n=2). Post-COVID blood samples from convalescent patients were collected a median of approximately 100 days after diagnosis, with a range of roughly 30 to 170 days. Post-vaccine blood samples were obtained a median of around 67 days after the second vaccine dose, with a range of roughly 14 to 241 days. Overlapping spike peptide pools from SARS-CoV-2 and from the common cold coronaviruses HCoV-NL63, HCoV-OC43 and HCoV-229E were used as culture stimuli. As controls, cultures received a CEFX viral epitope pool (the positive control), an HIV-1 Nef peptide pool (the negative control), or no peptide at all. The spike-specific CD4+ TCR repertoire was compared before and after mRNA vaccination in approximately ten COVID-19 convalescent patients and a few infection-naive healthy vaccine recipients.

In this sample, this clonotype turned up once. Its antigen has not been determined. No base qualities exist here, and no much larger clone lies one base off it. One read amounts to weak evidence. Reading the germline V gene gives CDR1 ENHRY and CDR2 SYGVKD. V drops 7 bases and J drops 5 bases, leaving 19 bases in between. The CDR3 spans 15 residues, from the cysteine through the phenylalanine. Only CDR3 DNA is held: 45 bases, read in frame from base 1. The receptor library was made with PCR. DNA from cultured CD4+ T cells underwent TCR sequencing with the Oncomine TCR Beta short-read assay at the Johns Hopkins FTIC core. The QIAamp micro DNA kit was used to extract genomic DNA from the cultured CD4+ T cells. The Oncomine TCR Beta libraries from cultured CD4+ T cells were pooled using unique dual indexes and then sequenced on an Illumina iSeq 100. As for the original processing: Non-productive sequences were removed, and CDR3s not starting with C, not ending with F or W, or shorter than 7 amino acids were discarded. The MANAFEST web application identified antigen-specific clonotypes by comparing peptide-stimulated wells against reference wells and other culture wells. To be called positive, a clone needed an FDR below 0.05, an odds ratio above 5, and a productive frequency above 0.1% in at least two of three replicate wells. Clonotypes that were significantly expanded in both SARS-CoV-2 spike wells and at least one common cold coronavirus spike condition were defined as cross-reactive. Using R version 3.6.1, CDR3 homology was evaluated through Levenshtein distances (stringdist) along with unrooted phylogenetic trees (ape). The public reads were reprocessed in TCRdb via fastp at Q25 and MiXCR, keeping in-frame beta chains. Rows are combined by CDR3 protein, so each entry shows the most common genes and DNA. These V and J calls rely on TCRdb rather than the paper's analysis. For this sample the table gives about 16,000 distinct CDR3 sequences, of which 45% to 60% were detected only once. The ten largest clones represent approximately 9% of the sample.

The sample's treatment or condition label, in plain terms: roughly 10-day PBMC culture with coronavirus spike peptide pools or control peptides (ViraFEST assay). The study used the ViraFEST assay, which expanded antigen-specific T cells with peptide pools and then identified expanded clonotypes by TCR sequencing. The convalescent patients' positive SARS-CoV-2 PCR tests were from March to December 2020, which was before the Alpha, Beta and Delta variants emerged in the United States. Each well held roughly 2 million PBMCs cultured in IMDM containing roughly 5.5% human AB serum and roughly 10 IU/ml IL-2, with 8.5 to 10 ug/ml peptide pools added. On days 3 and 7, half of the culture medium was replaced with fresh IL-2-containing medium. CD4+ T cells were isolated after approximately ten days of culture through negative selection using the EasySep CD4+ T cell isolation kit. Ficoll-Paque Plus gradient centrifugation was used to isolate PBMCs from whole blood, and the isolated PBMCs were then either used fresh or cryopreserved at -140C. Each culture condition was generally run in triplicate wells.

Findings and caveats that apply to the study as a whole: The number of convalescent patients in the study was relatively small, and the study did not examine early timepoints following natural infection. In convalescent patients, a median 86.3% of post-vaccine SARS-CoV-2-reactive clones were detected only after vaccination, and vaccine-specific priming was suggested by this finding. Of the vaccine-specific clones in convalescent patients, 304 of 307, or nearly all, reacted only to SARS-CoV-2 spike and did not cross-react with common cold coronaviruses. An increase in the median number of SARS-CoV-2-reactive clonotypes from 20 to 25 after infection to some 40 after vaccination was observed, but the change was not found to be significant.

This receptor chain uses TRBV10-3 and TRBJ2-3; no D segment can be confidently identified. Sequenced sample: CD4+ T cells from blood, cultured in vitro. The sequence was obtained from a human donor who had recovered from COVID-19. CDR3 protein: CAIKPKPSPGDTQYF. In nucleotide form, the sequence is TGTGCCATCAAGCCGAAACCCTCACCCGGAGATACGCAGTATTTT.